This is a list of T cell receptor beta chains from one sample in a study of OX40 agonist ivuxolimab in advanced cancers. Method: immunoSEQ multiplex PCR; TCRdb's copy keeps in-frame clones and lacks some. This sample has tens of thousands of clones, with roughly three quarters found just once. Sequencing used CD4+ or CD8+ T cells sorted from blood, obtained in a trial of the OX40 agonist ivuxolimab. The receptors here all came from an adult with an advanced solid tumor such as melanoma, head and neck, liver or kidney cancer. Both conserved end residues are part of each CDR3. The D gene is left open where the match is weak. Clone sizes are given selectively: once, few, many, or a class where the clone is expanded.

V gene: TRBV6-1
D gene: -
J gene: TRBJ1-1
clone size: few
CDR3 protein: CASRLHGQEAFF
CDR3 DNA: TGTGCCAGCAGACTACATGGGCAAGAAGCTTTCTTT

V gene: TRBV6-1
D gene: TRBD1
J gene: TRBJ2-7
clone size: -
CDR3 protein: CASAPDRGESYEQYF
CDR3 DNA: TGTGCCAGCGCTCCTGACAGGGGGGAATCCTACGAGCAGTACTTC

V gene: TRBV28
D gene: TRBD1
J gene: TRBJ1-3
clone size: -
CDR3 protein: CASSPPGQGGNTIYF
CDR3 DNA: TGTGCCAGCAGTCCTCCGGGACAGGGCGGAAACACCATATATTTT

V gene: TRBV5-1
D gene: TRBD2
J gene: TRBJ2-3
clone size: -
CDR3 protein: CASRLTSVSTDTQYF
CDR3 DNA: TGCGCCAGCAGACTGACTAGCGTAAGCACAGATACGCAGTATTTT

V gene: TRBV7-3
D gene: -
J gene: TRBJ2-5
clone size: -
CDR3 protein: CASSSLAIGTQYF
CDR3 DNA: TGTGCCAGCAGCTCATTAGCGATCGGGACCCAGTACTTC

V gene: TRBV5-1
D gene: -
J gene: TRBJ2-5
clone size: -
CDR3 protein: CASSSSTGGEETQYF
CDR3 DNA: TGCGCCAGCAGCTCGAGCACCGGAGGGGAGGAGACCCAGTACTTC

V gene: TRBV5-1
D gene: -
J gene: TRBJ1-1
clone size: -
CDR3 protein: CASSLMNTEAFF
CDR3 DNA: TGCGCCAGCAGCTTGATGAACACTGAAGCTTTCTTT

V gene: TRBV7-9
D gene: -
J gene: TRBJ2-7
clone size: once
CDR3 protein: CASSKGIEYEQYF
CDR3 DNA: TGTGCCAGCAGCAAGGGGATCGAATACGAGCAGTACTTC

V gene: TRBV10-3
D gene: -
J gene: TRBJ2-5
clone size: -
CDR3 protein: CAISDPGQVKETQYF
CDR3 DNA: TGTGCCATCAGTGATCCAGGGCAGGTGAAAGAGACCCAGTACTTC

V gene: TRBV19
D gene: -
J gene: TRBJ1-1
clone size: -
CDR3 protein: CASSPAGLNTEAFF
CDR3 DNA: TGTGCCAGTAGTCCGGCAGGACTGAACACTGAAGCTTTCTTT

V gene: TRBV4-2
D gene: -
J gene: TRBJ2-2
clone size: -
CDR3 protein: CASSQDALGELFF
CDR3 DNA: TGTGCCAGCAGCCAAGATGCTCTCGGGGAGCTGTTTTTT

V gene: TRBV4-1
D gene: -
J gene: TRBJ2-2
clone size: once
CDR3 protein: CASSQDRRTGELFF
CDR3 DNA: TGCGCCAGCAGCCAAGATCGGCGGACCGGGGAGCTGTTTTTT

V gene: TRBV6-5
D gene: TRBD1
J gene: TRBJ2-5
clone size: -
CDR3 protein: CASSQTGWLRETQYF
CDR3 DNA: TGTGCCAGCAGCCAGACAGGGTGGCTTCGGGAGACCCAGTACTTC

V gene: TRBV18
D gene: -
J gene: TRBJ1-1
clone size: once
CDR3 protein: CASSLDSMNTEAFF
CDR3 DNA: TGTGCCAGCTCACTCGACAGCATGAACACTGAAGCTTTCTTT

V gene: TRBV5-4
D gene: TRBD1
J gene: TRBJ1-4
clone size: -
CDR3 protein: CASSSNRGGNEKLFF
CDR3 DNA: TGTGCCAGCAGCTCCAACAGGGGGGGAAATGAAAAACTGTTTTTT

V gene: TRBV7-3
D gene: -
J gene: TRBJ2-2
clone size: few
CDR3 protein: CASSKTGADTGELFF
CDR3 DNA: TGTGCCAGCAGCAAGACAGGTGCGGACACCGGGGAGCTGTTTTTT

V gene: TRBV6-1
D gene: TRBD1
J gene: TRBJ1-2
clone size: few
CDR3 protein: CASSEFRTGMYYGYTF
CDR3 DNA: TGTGCCAGCAGTGAATTCCGGACAGGAATGTACTATGGCTACACCTTC

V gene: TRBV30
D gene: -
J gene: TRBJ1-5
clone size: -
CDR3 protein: CAWSGGVHQPQHF
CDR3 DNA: TGTGCCTGGAGCGGGGGCGTACATCAGCCCCAGCATTTT

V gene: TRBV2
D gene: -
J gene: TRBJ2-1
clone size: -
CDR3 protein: CASSGLSALSSSGIRNEQFF
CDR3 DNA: TGTGCCAGCAGTGGTTTGAGTGCCCTTTCAAGCTCAGGGATCAGGAATGAGCAGTTCTTC

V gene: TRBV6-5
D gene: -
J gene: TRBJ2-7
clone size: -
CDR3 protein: CASSYGNLGSYEQYF
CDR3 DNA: TGTGCCAGCAGTTACGGGAACCTTGGTTCCTACGAGCAGTACTTC

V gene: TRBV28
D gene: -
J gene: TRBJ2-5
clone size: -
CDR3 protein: CASNRQLQETQYF
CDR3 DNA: TGTGCCAGCAACCGACAGCTCCAAGAGACCCAGTACTTC

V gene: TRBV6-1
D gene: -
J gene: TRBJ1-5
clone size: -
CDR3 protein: CASTESGSNQPQHF
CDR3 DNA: TGTGCCAGCACTGAGTCGGGGAGCAATCAGCCCCAGCATTTT

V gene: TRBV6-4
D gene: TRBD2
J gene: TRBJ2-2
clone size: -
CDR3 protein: CASSALAGATNTGELFF
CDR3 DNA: TGTGCCAGCAGTGCTCTAGCGGGGGCGACGAACACCGGGGAGCTGTTTTTT

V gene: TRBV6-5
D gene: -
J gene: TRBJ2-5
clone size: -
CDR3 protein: CASSSGAFAGETQYF
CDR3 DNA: TGTGCCAGCAGTTCAGGGGCCTTCGCCGGAGAGACCCAGTACTTC

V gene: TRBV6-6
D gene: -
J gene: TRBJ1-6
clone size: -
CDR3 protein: CASTQTQGRSPLHF
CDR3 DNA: TGTGCCAGCACCCAGACCCAGGGCCGCTCACCCCTCCACTTT

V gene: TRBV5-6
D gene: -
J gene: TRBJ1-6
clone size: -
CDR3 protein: CASSSMSYNSPLHF
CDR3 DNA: TGTGCCAGCAGCTCAATGTCCTATAATTCACCCCTCCACTTT

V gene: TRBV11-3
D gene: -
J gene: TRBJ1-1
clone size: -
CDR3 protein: CASSLEGPRNTEAFF
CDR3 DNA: TGTGCCAGCAGCTTAGAGGGGCCGCGGAACACTGAAGCTTTCTTT

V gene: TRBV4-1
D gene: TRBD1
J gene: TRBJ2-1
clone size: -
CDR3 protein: CASSPQVDMDRGYNEQFF
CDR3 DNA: TGCGCCAGCAGCCCACAAGTTGACATGGACAGGGGCTACAATGAGCAGTTCTTC

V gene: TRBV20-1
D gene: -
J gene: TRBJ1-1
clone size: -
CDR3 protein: CSAQQNTEAFF
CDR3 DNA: TGCAGTGCCCAGCAGAACACTGAAGCTTTCTTT

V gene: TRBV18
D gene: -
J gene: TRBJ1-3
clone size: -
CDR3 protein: CASSPPAVKLYGNTIYF
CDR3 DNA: TGTGCCAGCTCACCACCGGCAGTGAAGCTCTATGGAAACACCATATATTTT

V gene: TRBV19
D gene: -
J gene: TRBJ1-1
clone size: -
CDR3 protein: CASSIPGTPEAFF
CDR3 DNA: TGTGCCAGTAGTATACCTGGTACCCCTGAAGCTTTCTTT

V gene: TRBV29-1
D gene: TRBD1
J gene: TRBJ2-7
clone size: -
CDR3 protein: CSCLGTGGYEQYF
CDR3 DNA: TGCAGCTGCCTCGGGACAGGGGGCTACGAGCAGTACTTC

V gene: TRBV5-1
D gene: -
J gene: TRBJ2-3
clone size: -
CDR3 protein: CASSATSRSTDTQYF
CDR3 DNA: TGCGCCAGCAGCGCCACTAGCAGAAGCACAGATACGCAGTATTTT

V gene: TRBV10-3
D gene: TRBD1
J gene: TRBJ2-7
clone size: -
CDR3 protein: CAISESGRGTEQYF
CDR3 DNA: TGTGCCATCAGTGAGTCCGGCAGGGGGACCGAGCAGTACTTC

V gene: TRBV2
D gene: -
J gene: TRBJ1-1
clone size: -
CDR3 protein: CASIGIATLRVVRTEAFF
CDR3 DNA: TGTGCCAGCATAGGCATCGCTACACTAAGAGTGGTTCGAACTGAAGCTTTCTTT

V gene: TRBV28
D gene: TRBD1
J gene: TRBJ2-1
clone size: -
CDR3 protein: CATVQGGNEQFF
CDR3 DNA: TGTGCCACCGTACAGGGGGGCAATGAGCAGTTCTTC

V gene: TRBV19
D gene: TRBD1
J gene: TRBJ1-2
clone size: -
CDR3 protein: CASSASGTANYGYTF
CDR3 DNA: TGTGCCAGTAGTGCATCCGGGACAGCTAACTATGGCTACACCTTC

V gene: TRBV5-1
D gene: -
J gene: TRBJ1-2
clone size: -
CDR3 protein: CASSKDSSNYGYTF
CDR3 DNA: TGCGCCAGCAGCAAAGACAGTTCTAACTATGGCTACACCTTC

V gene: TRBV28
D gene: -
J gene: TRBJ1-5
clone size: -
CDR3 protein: CASSGQWAGNQPQHF
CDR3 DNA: TGTGCCAGCAGTGGACAGTGGGCTGGCAATCAGCCCCAGCATTTT

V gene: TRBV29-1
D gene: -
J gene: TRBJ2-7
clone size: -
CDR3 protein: CSVAGTYEQYF
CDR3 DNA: TGCAGCGTAGCGGGTACCTACGAGCAGTACTTC

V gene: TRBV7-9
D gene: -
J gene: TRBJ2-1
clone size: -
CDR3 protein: CAGEGLNEQFF
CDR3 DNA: TGTGCCGGAGAAGGCCTAAATGAGCAGTTCTTC

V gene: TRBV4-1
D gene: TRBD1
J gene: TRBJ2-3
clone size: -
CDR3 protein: CASSHQPQGSQSDTQYF
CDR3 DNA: TGCGCCAGCAGCCACCAACCACAGGGGAGTCAAAGCGATACGCAGTATTTT